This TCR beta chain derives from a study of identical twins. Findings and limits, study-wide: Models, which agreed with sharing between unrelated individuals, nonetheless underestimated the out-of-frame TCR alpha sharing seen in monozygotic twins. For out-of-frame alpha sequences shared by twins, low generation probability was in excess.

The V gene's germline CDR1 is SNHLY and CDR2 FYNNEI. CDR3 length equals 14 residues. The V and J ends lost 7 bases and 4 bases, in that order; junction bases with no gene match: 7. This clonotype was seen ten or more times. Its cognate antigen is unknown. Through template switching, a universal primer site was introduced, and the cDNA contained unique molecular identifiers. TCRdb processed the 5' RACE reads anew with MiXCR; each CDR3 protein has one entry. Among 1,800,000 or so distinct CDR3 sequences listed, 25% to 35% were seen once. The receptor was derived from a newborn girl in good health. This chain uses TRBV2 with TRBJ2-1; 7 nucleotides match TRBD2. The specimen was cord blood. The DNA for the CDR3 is TGTGCCAGCACGGCTCAGCGGGGTTACAATGAGCAGTTCTTC. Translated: CASTAQRGYNEQFF.